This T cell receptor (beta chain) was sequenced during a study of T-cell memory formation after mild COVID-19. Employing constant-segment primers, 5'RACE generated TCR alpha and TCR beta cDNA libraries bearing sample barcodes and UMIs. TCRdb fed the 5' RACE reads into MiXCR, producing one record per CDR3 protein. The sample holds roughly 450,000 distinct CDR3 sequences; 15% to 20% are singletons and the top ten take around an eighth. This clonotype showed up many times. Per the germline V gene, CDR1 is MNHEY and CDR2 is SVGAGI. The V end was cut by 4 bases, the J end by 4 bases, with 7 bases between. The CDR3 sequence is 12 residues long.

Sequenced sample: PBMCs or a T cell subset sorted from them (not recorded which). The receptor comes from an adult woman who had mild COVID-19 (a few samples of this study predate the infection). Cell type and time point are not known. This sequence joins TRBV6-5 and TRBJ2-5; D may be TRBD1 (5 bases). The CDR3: CASSWQGETQYF. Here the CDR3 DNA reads TGTGCCAGCAGTTGGCAGGGAGAGACCCAGTACTTC.